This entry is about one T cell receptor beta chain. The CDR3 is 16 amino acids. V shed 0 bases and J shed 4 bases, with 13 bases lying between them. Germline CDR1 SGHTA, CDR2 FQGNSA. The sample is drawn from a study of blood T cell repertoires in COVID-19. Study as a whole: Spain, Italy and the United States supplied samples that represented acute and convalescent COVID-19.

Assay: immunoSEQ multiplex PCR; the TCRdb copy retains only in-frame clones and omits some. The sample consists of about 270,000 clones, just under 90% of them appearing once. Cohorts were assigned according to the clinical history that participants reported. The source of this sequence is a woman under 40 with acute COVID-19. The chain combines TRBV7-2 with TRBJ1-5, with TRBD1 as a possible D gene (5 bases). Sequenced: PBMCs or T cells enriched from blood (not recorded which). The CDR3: CASSLAGDGGNQPQHF. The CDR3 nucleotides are TGTGCCAGCAGCTTAGCGGGTGACGGGGGGAATCAGCCCCAGCATTTT.